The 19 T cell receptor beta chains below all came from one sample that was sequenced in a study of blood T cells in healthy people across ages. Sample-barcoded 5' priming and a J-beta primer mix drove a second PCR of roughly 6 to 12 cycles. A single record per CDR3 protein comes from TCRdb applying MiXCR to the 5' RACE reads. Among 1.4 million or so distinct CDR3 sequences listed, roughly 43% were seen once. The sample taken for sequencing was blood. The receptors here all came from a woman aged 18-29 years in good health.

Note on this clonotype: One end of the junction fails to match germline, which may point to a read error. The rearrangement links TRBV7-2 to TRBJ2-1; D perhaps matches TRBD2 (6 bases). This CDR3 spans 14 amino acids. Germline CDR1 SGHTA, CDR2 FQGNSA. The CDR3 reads CASSLGGSDNEQFF. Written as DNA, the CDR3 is TGTGCCAGCAGTTTAGGAGGGAGCGACAATGAGCAGTTCTTC.

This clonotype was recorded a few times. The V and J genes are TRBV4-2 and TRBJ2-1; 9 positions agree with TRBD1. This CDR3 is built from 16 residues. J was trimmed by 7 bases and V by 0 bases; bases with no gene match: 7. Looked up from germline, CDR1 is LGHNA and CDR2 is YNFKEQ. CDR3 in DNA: TGTGCCAGCAGCCAAGATTTTGGGACAGGGCGGAATGAGCAGTTCTTC. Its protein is CASSQDFGTGRNEQFF.

CDR3 amino acids: CSAVTRDTQYF. The CDR3 bases are TGCAGTGCTGTAACGCGGGATACGCAGTATTTT. The chain joins TRBV20-1 to TRBJ2-3, with unresolved D. CDR1 DFQATT and CDR2 SNEGSKA come from the germline V gene (reference sequence). The CDR3 consists of 11 residues. V lost 5 bases and J 6 bases, leaving 9 bases between the germline ends.

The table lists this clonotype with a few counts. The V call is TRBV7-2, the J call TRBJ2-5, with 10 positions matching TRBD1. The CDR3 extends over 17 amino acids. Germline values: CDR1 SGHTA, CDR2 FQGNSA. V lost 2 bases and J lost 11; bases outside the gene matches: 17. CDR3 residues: CASSLTVGGQGLNEQYF. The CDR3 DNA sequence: TGTGCCAGCAGCTTAACGGTTGGGGGACAGGGGTTAAATGAGCAGTACTTC.

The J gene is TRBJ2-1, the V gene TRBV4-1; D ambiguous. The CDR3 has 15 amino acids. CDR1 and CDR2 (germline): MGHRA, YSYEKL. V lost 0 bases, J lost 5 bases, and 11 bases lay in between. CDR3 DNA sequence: TGCGCCAGCAGCCAAGACGGCCTTCCTGACAATGAGCAGTTCTTC. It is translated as CASSQDGLPDNEQFF.

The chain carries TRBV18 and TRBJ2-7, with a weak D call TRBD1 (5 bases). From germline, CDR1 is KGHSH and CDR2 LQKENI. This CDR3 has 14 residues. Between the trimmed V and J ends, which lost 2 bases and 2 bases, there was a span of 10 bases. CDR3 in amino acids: CASSPNRKTYEQYF. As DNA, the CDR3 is TGTGCCAGCTCACCAAACAGGAAAACCTACGAGCAGTACTTC.

Here the CDR3 DNA reads TGTGCCAGCAGTTTCCCCGGCGGGGGGGATAATGAGCAGTTCTTC. Encoded protein: CASSFPGGGDNEQFF. The chain joins TRBV12-3 or TRBV12-4 to TRBJ2-1, with 9 nucleotides matching TRBD2. This CDR3 has 15 amino acids. V was pared by 3 bases and J by 7 bases, with 7 bases of the junction left unmatched.

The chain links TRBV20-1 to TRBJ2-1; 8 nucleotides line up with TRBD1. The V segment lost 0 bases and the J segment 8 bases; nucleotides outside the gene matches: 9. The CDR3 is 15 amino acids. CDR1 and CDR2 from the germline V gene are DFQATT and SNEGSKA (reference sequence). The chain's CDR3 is CSARDQGAGGDEQFF. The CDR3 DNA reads TGCAGTGCTAGAGATCAGGGAGCAGGGGGCGATGAGCAGTTCTTC.

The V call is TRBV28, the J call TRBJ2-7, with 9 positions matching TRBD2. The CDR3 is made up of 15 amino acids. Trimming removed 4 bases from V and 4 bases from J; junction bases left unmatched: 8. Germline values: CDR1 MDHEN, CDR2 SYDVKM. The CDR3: CASSSPSGRRYEQYF. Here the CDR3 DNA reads TGTGCCAGCAGTTCCCCCAGCGGGAGGAGGTACGAGCAGTACTTC.

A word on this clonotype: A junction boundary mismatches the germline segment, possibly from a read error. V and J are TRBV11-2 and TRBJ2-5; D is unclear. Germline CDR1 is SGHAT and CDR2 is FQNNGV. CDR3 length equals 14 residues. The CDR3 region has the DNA TGTGCCGGCAGCCTGCCCCCTCTTGGCAATGAGCAGTACTTC. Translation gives CAGSLPPLGNEQYF. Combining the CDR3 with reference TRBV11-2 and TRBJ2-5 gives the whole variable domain EAGVAQSPRYKIIEKRQSVAFWCNPISGHATLYWYQQILGQGPKLLIQFQNNGVVDDSQLPKDRFSAERLKGVDSTLKIQPAKLEDSAVYLCAGSLPPLGNEQYFGPGTRLLVL.

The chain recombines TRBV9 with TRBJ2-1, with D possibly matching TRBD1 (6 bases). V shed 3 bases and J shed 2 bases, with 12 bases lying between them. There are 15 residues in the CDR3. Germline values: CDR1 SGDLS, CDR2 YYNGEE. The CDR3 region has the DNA TGTGCCAGCAGCGAAACAGGGAGCCCCTACAATGAGCAGTTCTTC. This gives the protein CASSETGSPYNEQFF. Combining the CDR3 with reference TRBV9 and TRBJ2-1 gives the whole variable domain DSGVTQTPKHLITATGQRVTLRCSPRSGDLSVYWYQQSLDQGLQFLIQYYNGEERAKGNILERFSAQQFPDLHSELNLSSLELGDSALYFCASSETGSPYNEQFFGPGTRLTVL.

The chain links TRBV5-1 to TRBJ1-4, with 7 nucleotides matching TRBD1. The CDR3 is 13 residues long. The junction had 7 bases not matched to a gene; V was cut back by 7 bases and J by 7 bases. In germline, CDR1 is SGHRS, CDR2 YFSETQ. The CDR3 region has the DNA TGCGCCAGCGCCAGGGGGTACGGTGAAAAACTGTTTTTT. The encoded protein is CASARGYGEKLFF.

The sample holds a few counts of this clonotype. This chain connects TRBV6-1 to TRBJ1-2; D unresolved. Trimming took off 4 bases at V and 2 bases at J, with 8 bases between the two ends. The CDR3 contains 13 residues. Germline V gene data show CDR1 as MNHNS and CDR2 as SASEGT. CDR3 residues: CASSGNSNYGYTF. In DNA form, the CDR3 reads TGTGCCAGCAGTGGAAATAGCAACTATGGCTACACCTTC.

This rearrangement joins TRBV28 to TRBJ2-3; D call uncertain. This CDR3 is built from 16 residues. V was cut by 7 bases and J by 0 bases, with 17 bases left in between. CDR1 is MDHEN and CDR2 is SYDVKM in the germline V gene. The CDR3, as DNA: TGTGCCAGCAACGACTGGGCAGCTATTAGCACAGATACGCAGTATTTT. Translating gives CASNDWAAISTDTQYF. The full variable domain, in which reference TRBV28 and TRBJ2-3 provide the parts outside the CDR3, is DVKVTQSSRYLVKRTGEKVFLECVQDMDHENMFWYRQDPGLGLRLIYFSYDVKMKEKGDIPEGYSVSREKKERFSLILESASTNQTSMYLCASNDWAAISTDTQYFGPGTRLTVL.

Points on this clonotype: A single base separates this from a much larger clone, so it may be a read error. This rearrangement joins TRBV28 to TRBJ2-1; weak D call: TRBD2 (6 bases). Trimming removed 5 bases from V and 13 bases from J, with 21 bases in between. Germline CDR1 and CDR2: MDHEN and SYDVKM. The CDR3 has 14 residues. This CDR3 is CASSPSGREETQFF. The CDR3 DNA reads TGTGCCAGCAGTCCCTCGGGGCGGGAAGAGACCCAGTTCTTC.

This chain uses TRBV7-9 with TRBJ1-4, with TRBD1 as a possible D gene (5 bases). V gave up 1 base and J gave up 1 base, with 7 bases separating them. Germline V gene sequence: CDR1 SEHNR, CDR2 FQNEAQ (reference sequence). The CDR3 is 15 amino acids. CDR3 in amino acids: CASSLVQGTNEKLFF. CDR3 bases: TGTGCCAGCAGCTTAGTCCAGGGAACTAATGAAAAACTGTTTTTT.

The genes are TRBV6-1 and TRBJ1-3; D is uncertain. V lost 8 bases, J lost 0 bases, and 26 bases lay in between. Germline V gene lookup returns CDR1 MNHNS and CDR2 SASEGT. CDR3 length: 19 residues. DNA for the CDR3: TGTGCCAGCTTTCAACCGGCAGGCATGGGGAGTCTCTCTGGAAACACCATATATTTT. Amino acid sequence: CASFQPAGMGSLSGNTIYF.

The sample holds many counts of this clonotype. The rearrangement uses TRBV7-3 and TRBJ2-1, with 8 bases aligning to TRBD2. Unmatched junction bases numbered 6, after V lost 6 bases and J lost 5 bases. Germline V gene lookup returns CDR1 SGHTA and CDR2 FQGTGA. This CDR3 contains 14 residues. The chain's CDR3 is CASSKAGAHNEQFF. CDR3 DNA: TGTGCCAGCAGTAAAGCGGGGGCTCACAATGAGCAGTTCTTC.

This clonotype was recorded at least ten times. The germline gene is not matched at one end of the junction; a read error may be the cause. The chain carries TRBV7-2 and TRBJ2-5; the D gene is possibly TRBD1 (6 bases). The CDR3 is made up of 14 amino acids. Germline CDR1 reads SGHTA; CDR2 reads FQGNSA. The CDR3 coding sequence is TGTGCCAGCAGTTTAGCCGGGACACAAGAGACCCAGTACTTC. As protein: CASSLAGTQETQYF.